The next 27 T cell receptor beta chains were all read from a single sample in a study of blood T cell repertoires in COVID-19. The table came from immunoSEQ multiplex PCR; TCRdb's copy has only in-frame clones and leaves some out. The data hold around 180,000 clones, with about 74% observed a single time. Material: peripheral blood. These receptors originate from a woman over 75 with acute or convalescent COVID-19.

This rearrangement joins TRBV18 to TRBJ1-2; maybe TRBD1 (6 bases). CDR3 size: 16 residues. Germline V gene data show CDR1 as KGHSH and CDR2 as LQKENI. The germline V and J ends were trimmed by 5 bases and 1 base, with 17 bases remaining between them. CDR3 DNA sequence: TGTGCCAGCTCATTTCCTACAGGGCCTCATAACTATGGCTACACCTTC. Translating gives CASSFPTGPHNYGYTF.

As to this clone: This specimen includes other DNA sequences encoding the same CDR3. This sequence joins TRBV6-5 and TRBJ1-5, with no clear D. Germline V gives CDR1 MNHEY, CDR2 SVGAGI. The CDR3 contains 15 residues. Trimming took off 0 bases at V and 0 bases at J, with 6 bases between the two ends. For the CDR3, the DNA is TGTGCCAGCAGTTACTCGCAGTATAGCAATCAGCCCCAGCATTTT. It translates to CASSYSQYSNQPQHF.

This chain links TRBV19 with TRBJ1-1; a possible D gene is TRBD1 (5 bases). CDR3 length: 13 amino acids. Germline CDR1 LNHDA, CDR2 SQIVND (reference sequence). The V gene lost 10 bases and the J gene lost 5 bases, with 17 bases spanning the gap. CDR3 DNA: TGTGCCACCCGGGGGTTTGGGAGGACTGAAGCTTTCTTT. Its translation is CATRGFGRTEAFF. Full variable domain (missing parts from reference TRBV19 and TRBJ1-1): DGGITQSPKYLFRKEGQNVTLSCEQNLNHDAMYWYRQDPGQGLRLIYYSQIVNDFQKGDIAEGYSVSREKKESFPLTVTSAQKNPTAFYLCATRGFGRTEAFFGQGTRLTVV.

In its sample, this clone was seen once. The chain couples TRBV19 to TRBJ2-1; tentatively, D is TRBD1 (7 bases). Germline CDR1 is LNHDA and CDR2 is SQIVND (reference sequence). V lost 4 bases to trimming and J lost 8 bases, with 27 bases between them. The CDR3 covers 18 residues. The CDR3 sequence: CASSSRGAFATRRHEQFF. CDR3 DNA sequence: TGTGCCAGTAGTAGCAGGGGGGCTTTCGCTACTCGGCGACATGAGCAGTTCTTC.

This chain connects TRBV5-1 to TRBJ2-7; 8 positions agree with TRBD1. The CDR3 is made up of 16 amino acids. The V segment lost 4 bases and the J segment 4 bases; nucleotides outside the gene matches: 13. Germline lookup yields CDR1 SGHRS and CDR2 YFSETQ. The CDR3 is CASSDVGQGSLYEQYF. The CDR3 region has the DNA TGCGCCAGCAGCGATGTAGGACAGGGTTCTTTATACGAGCAGTACTTC.

This clone showed up just a few times. The rearrangement joins TRBV18 to TRBJ1-4; 8 nucleotides line up with TRBD1. Trimming took 4 bases from V and 6 from J; bases not matched to a gene: 10. Germline CDR1 and CDR2: KGHSH and LQKENI. The CDR3 sequence is 16 residues long. CDR3 coding DNA: TGTGCCAGCTCACTCGGACAGGGCGACCGCCATGAAAAACTGTTTTTT. Translation: CASSLGQGDRHEKLFF.

V is TRBV7-9 and J is TRBJ2-1, with D perhaps matching TRBD1 (5 bases). Germline-derived CDR1 and CDR2 are SEHNR and FQNEAQ (reference sequence). The germline V and J ends were trimmed by 5 bases and 8 bases, with 13 bases remaining between them. This CDR3 has 13 amino acids. This CDR3 is CASSPTVGHEQFF. The CDR3 bases are TGTGCCAGCAGCCCGACAGTTGGTCATGAGCAGTTCTTC.

The chain couples TRBV4-2 to TRBJ2-1; D possibly corresponds to TRBD2 (5 bases). Germline CDR1 and CDR2: LGHNA and YNFKEQ. Trimming left V 0 bases short and J 0 bases short, with 9 bases between. This CDR3 spans 16 amino acids. The CDR3 region has the DNA TGTGCCAGCAGCCAAGATCTTCGGGGCTCCTACAATGAGCAGTTCTTC. The encoded protein is CASSQDLRGSYNEQFF.

This clone appeared a few times. CDR3: CASAPLAGVFGEQFF. The CDR3 nucleotides read TGTGCTAGTGCTCCGCTAGCGGGAGTTTTCGGTGAGCAGTTCTTC. The V and J genes are TRBV12-5 and TRBJ2-1; 10 bases line up with TRBD2. The CDR3 runs to 15 residues. Germline V gives CDR1 LGHNT, CDR2 FRNRAP. V gave up 7 bases and J gave up 9 bases; unmatched junction bases: 12.

The chain employs TRBV7-9 and TRBJ1-1; a weak D match, TRBD1 (6 bases). V lost 2 bases, J lost 5 bases, and 15 bases lay in between. Germline assignment: CDR1 SEHNR and CDR2 FQNEAQ (reference sequence). The CDR3 length is 15 residues. CDR3: CASSLHGGRVTEAFF. The DNA for the CDR3 is TGTGCCAGCAGCTTACACGGGGGGCGGGTAACTGAAGCTTTCTTT.

The V gene is TRBV7-2, the J gene TRBJ1-5, with TRBD1 identical over 7 bases. CDR3 length: 15 amino acids. Germline trimming cut 1 base from V and 9 bases from J; bases unmatched to any gene: 9. Germline lookup yields CDR1 SGHTA and CDR2 FQGNSA. The CDR3 DNA sequence: TGTGCCAGCAGCTTAGGGAGGGACAGTTATGGGCCCCAGCATTTT. It yields the protein CASSLGRDSYGPQHF.

The V call is TRBV27, the J call TRBJ2-2; perhaps TRBD2 as D (6 bases). CDR1 and CDR2 (germline): MNHEY, SMNVEV (reference sequence). V was pared by 2 bases and J by 0 bases, with 13 bases between. This CDR3 has 17 amino acids. The CDR3 region has the DNA TGTGCCAGCAGTTTAGGCATCTGGGGGGCGAACACCGGGGAGCTGTTTTTT. Protein sequence: CASSLGIWGANTGELFF.

Concerning this clone itself: It is unclear where the CDR3 begins or ends on the DNA, so no DNA is shown, and the CDR3 is as TCRdb lists it. V gene TRBV6-1 combines with J gene TRBJ1-5; TRBD1 is taken as the D call from the table, unchecked against the DNA. The CDR3 sequence runs 16 residues, both termini included. CDR1 and CDR2 from the germline V gene are MNHNS and SASEGT. The CDR3 here is CASSALSGVRNQPQHF.

The chain links TRBV28 to TRBJ2-5; 10 bases are a match to TRBD1. Germline trimming cut 4 bases from V and 3 bases from J; bases unmatched to any gene: 5. The V gene's germline CDR1 is MDHEN and CDR2 SYDVKM. The CDR3 loop spans 15 amino acids. CDR3 DNA: TGTGCCAGCAGTTCCGCCGGGACAGGGGAAGAGACCCAGTACTTC. It yields the protein CASSSAGTGEETQYF.

The chain links TRBV7-9 to TRBJ1-4, with a tentative D call TRBD1 (6 bases). CDR1 and CDR2 from the germline V gene are SEHNR and FQNEAQ (reference sequence). This CDR3 has 19 residues. V lost 1 base, J lost 2 bases, and 20 bases lay in between. CDR3 loop: CASSLGLTGLGSTNEKLFF. Here the CDR3 DNA reads TGTGCCAGCAGCTTAGGGCTAACAGGGTTAGGATCGACTAATGAAAAACTGTTTTTT. Full variable domain (remainder filled in from reference TRBV7-9 and TRBJ1-4): DTGVSQNPRHKITKRGQNVTFRCDPISEHNRLYWYRQTLGQGPEFLTYFQNEAQLEKSRLLSDRFSAERPKGSFSTLEIQRTEQGDSAMYLCASSLGLTGLGSTNEKLFFGSGTQLSVL.

The V call is TRBV7-2, the J call TRBJ2-3; 9 bases match TRBD2. V lost 1 base, J lost 5 bases, and 4 bases stayed unmatched. Germline CDR1 reads SGHTA; CDR2 reads FQGNSA. The CDR3 has 15 amino acids. The CDR3 here is CASSLESGRLDTQYF. As DNA, the CDR3 is TGTGCCAGCAGCTTAGAAAGCGGGAGGTTAGATACGCAGTATTTT.

V usage is TRBV27 and J usage is TRBJ2-2; D ambiguous. V was trimmed by 0 bases and J by 4 bases, leaving 12 bases between them. The CDR3 has 16 amino acids. CDR1 MNHEY and CDR2 SMNVEV come from the germline V gene (reference sequence). CDR3 in DNA: TGTGCCAGCAGTTTATCGGTAACTGTCGGCACCGGGGAGCTGTTTTTT. Translating gives CASSLSVTVGTGELFF.

The chain is built from TRBV19 and TRBJ2-1; tentatively, D is TRBD1 (5 bases). The CDR3 loop spans 15 amino acids. The germline V and J ends were trimmed by 3 bases and 1 base, with 10 bases remaining between them. Germline CDR1 reads LNHDA; CDR2 reads SQIVND (reference sequence). DNA for the CDR3: TGTGCCAGTAGTATGCAGGGATGGTCCTACAATGAGCAGTTCTTC. Encoded protein: CASSMQGWSYNEQFF.

The chain joins TRBV7-8 to TRBJ1-5; no reliable D call. Germline lookup yields CDR1 SGHVS and CDR2 FQNEAQ. The CDR3 runs to 16 residues. V lost 3 bases and J 2 bases, leaving 14 bases between the germline ends. The CDR3 DNA reads TGTGCCAGCAGCTTGACGTGGGCGCCGGGCAATCAGCCCCAGCATTTT. Its protein product is CASSLTWAPGNQPQHF.

The rearrangement joins TRBV6-1 to TRBJ2-7; no definite D call. The length of the CDR3 is 12 residues. CDR1 is MNHNS, CDR2 SASEGT, per germline. Trimming took off 2 bases at V and 4 bases at J, with 6 bases between the two ends. The DNA of the CDR3 is TGTGCCAGCAGTGAAACGGGTTACGAGCAGTACTTC. This sequence encodes CASSETGYEQYF.

CDR3 amino acids: CASNHTGPQHF. CDR3 coding DNA: TGTGCCAGCAACCATACGGGGCCCCAGCATTTT. The V and J genes are TRBV3-1 (or the pseudogene TRBV3-2) and TRBJ1-5; no definite D call. V lost 7 bases and J lost 9, with 10 bases in between. The length of the CDR3 is 11 residues. Looked up from germline, CDR1 is LGHDT and CDR2 is YNNKEL (reference sequence).

The chain combines TRBV28 with TRBJ2-1; 11 bases align to TRBD2. This CDR3 is built from 18 residues. The germline V gene has CDR1 MDHEN and CDR2 SYDVKM. V lost 2 bases to trimming and J lost 12 bases; unmatched junction nucleotides: 18. The CDR3 DNA reads TGTGCCAGCAGTTTAGAATTAGCGGGAGGGCACATCGGTATTGGGCAGTTCTTC. Protein: CASSLELAGGHIGIGQFF.

This clone was seen just once. The rearrangement links TRBV5-4 to TRBJ2-3; 8 nucleotides align to TRBD1. This CDR3 is 16 amino acids long. In germline, CDR1 is SGHNT, CDR2 YYREEE (reference sequence). Unmatched junction bases numbered 6, after V lost 2 bases and J lost 1 base. Written as DNA, the CDR3 is TGTGCCAGCAGCTTCCCTGGACAGGGTGGCACAGATACGCAGTATTTT. Translating it yields CASSFPGQGGTDTQYF. The full variable domain, in which reference TRBV5-4 and TRBJ2-3 provide the parts outside the CDR3, is ETGVTQSPTHLIKTRGQQVTLRCSSQSGHNTVSWYQQALGQGPQFIFQYYREEENGRGNFPPRFSGLQFPNYSSELNVNALELDDSALYLCASSFPGQGGTDTQYFGPGTRLTVL.

The chain combines TRBV3-1 (or the pseudogene TRBV3-2) with TRBJ1-1; 7 bases are a match to TRBD1. This CDR3 is built from 12 residues. Germline trimming cut 1 base from V and 10 bases from J; bases unmatched to any gene: 3. Germline V lookup: CDR1 LGHDT, CDR2 YNNKEL (reference sequence). The DNA of the CDR3 is TGTGCCAGCAGCCAAGTAGGGGGCAGAGCTTTCTTT. It codes for CASSQVGGRAFF.

V and J are TRBV15 and TRBJ2-1; 8 bases are a match to TRBD2. With 0 bases clipped from V and 13 bases from J, the junction kept 11 bases outside the gene matches. The CDR3 totals 15 residues. Germline CDR1 LNHNV, CDR2 YYDKDF (reference sequence). The CDR3 DNA follows: TGTGCCACCAGCAGAGATCGAGAATTAGCGGGACTTCAGTTCTTC. This sequence encodes CATSRDRELAGLQFF.

The V and J genes are TRBV7-6 and TRBJ1-4, with D perhaps TRBD1 (6 bases). V was trimmed by 5 bases and J by 4 bases, leaving 14 bases between them. Looked up from germline, CDR1 is SGHVS and CDR2 is FNYEAQ. There are 15 residues in the CDR3. Here the CDR3 DNA reads TGTGCCAGCAGCCAGAGACAGGAGATTAATGAAAAACTGTTTTTT. Amino acids: CASSQRQEINEKLFF.

The chain is built from TRBV3-1 (or the pseudogene TRBV3-2) and TRBJ1-4, with 7 bases lining up with TRBD1. Germline CDR1 reads LGHDT; CDR2 reads YNNKEL (reference sequence). The length of the CDR3 is 15 residues. J lost 4 bases, V lost 2 bases, and 4 bases had no gene match. Here the CDR3 reads CASSQRQGDNEKLFF. CDR3 coding DNA: TGTGCCAGCAGCCAACGACAGGGTGATAATGAAAAACTGTTTTTT.